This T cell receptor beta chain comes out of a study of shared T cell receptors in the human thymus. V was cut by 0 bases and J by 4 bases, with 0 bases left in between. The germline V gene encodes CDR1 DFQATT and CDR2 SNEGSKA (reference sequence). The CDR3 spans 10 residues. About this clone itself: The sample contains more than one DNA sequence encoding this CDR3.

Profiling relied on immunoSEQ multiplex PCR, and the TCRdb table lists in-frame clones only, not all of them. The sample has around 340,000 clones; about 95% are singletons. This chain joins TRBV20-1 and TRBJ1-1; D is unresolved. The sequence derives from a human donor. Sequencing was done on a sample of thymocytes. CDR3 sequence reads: CSARDTEAFF. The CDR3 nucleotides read TGCAGTGCTAGAGACACTGAAGCTTTCTTT.